This TCR beta chain was retrieved from a study of shared clonotypes between healthy human individuals. Details on this clone: The sample has other DNA sequences that encode this CDR3 too.

At the deep level, the assay was run. Clones were sequenced by immunoSEQ multiplex PCR, and TCRdb holds only the in-frame ones, with some missing. The table lists about 2.1 million clones, 93% of them singletons. Cells designated naive CD8 were CD45RO-negative and were positively selected for CCR7, with terminally differentiated effector memory CD45RA+ cells excluded. The CDR3 is 12 amino acids. Germline V gene sequence: CDR1 SNHLY, CDR2 FYNNEI. V lost 2 bases and J 5 bases, leaving 6 bases between the germline ends. The specimen was naive CD8+ T cells from PBMCs. V gene TRBV2 combines with J gene TRBJ1-1; a weak D match, TRBD1 (5 bases). This clonotype originated in a man between 18 and 29 years old in good health. Some clones in this sample may be carry-over from other donors' samples. CDR3 sequence: CASSEWGTEAFF. CDR3 nucleotide sequence: TGTGCCAGCAGTGAATGGGGGACTGAAGCTTTCTTT. The complete variable domain, with remaining parts taken from reference TRBV2 and TRBJ1-1, reads EPEVTQTPSHQVTQMGQEVILRCVPISNHLYFYWYRQILGQKVEFLVSFYNNEISEKSEIFDDQFSVERPDGSNFTLKIRSTKLEDSAMYFCASSEWGTEAFFGQGTRLTVV.